This entry lists 24 T cell receptor beta chains sequenced from one sample in a study of cytomegalovirus exposure and HLA in healthy donors. Vbeta (60) and Jbeta (13) primers were used in the PCR. Produced via immunoSEQ multiplex PCR; TCRdb's table is partial and in-frame only. The sample records some 130,000 clones, approximately 80% being singletons. The sequenced material came from PBMCs. All receptors come from a man in his forties or fifties in good health and CMV-seronegative.

V usage is TRBV6-5 and J usage is TRBJ1-1; D might be TRBD1 (6 bases). Germline assignment: CDR1 MNHEY and CDR2 SVGAGI. With 10 bases removed from V and 4 bases from J, the gap between germline ends came to 16 bases. The CDR3 is made up of 13 amino acids. The CDR3, as DNA: TGTGCCACCATGCAGGGGATGGTCACTGAAGCTTTCTTT. Translated, it gives CATMQGMVTEAFF.

This chain links TRBV7-6 with TRBJ2-3, with 8 nucleotides matching TRBD2. The CDR3 consists of 14 residues. Trimming took 5 bases from V and 5 from J; bases not matched to a gene: 6. The V gene's germline CDR1 is SGHVS and CDR2 FNYEAQ. CDR3 in DNA: TGTGCCAGCAGCCCCGGGGGGGCACGAGATACGCAGTATTTT. This sequence encodes CASSPGGARDTQYF.

This chain joins TRBV13 and TRBJ2-3; 9 bases match TRBD1. The CDR3 has 18 amino acids. With V trimmed by 5 bases and J by 4 bases, 16 bases remained unmatched. CDR1 and CDR2 (germline): PRHDT, FYEKMQ (reference sequence). The CDR3: CASSTYLSGTGSSDTQYF. CDR3 in DNA: TGTGCCAGCAGCACCTACCTATCCGGGACAGGGTCATCAGATACGCAGTATTTT. Based on the CDR3 plus reference TRBV13 and TRBJ2-3, the full variable domain is AAGVIQSPRHLIKEKRETATLKCYPIPRHDTVYWYQQGPGQDPQFLISFYEKMQSDKGSIPDRFSAQQFSDYHSELNMSSLELGDSALYFCASSTYLSGTGSSDTQYFGPGTRLTVL.

In its sample, this clone was seen a few times. The gene calls are TRBV29-1 and TRBJ2-7; D perhaps matches TRBD1 (5 bases). Trimming pared 3 bases from V and 3 bases from J, leaving 9 bases between. This CDR3 has 12 residues. Germline-derived CDR1 and CDR2 are SQVTM and ANQGSEA. The CDR3 DNA follows: TGCAGCGTTGAGGGGCCCTACTACGAGCAGTACTTC. It specifies CSVEGPYYEQYF.

J is TRBJ2-7 and V is TRBV5-3; TRBD2 aligns across 10 bases. TRBV5-3 is placed among ORFs of uncertain function. The CDR3 length is 18 residues. V was pared by 2 bases and J by 2 bases, with 13 bases of the junction left unmatched. CDR3 amino acids: CARSFEKPSGSLTYEQYF. CDR3 DNA: TGTGCCAGAAGCTTTGAGAAACCTAGCGGGAGTCTGACCTACGAGCAGTACTTC.

V is TRBV9 and J is TRBJ1-2; D is perhaps TRBD1 (6 bases). From germline, CDR1 is SGDLS and CDR2 YYNGEE. CDR3 length: 16 residues. The V end lost 4 bases, the J end lost 3 bases, and 19 bases lay between the germline ends. CDR3 in DNA: TGTGCCAGCAGCCCCAGGGGCGACCGGGGCGACTATGGCTACACCTTC. It specifies CASSPRGDRGDYGYTF.

The CDR3 reads CSVANQDTGELFF. In DNA, the CDR3 is TGCAGCGTTGCCAATCAGGACACCGGGGAGCTGTTTTTT. This chain links TRBV29-1 with TRBJ2-2; D remains unclear. The germline V and J ends were trimmed by 4 bases and 3 bases, with 9 bases remaining between them. The CDR3 loop spans 13 amino acids. The germline gives CDR1 SQVTM, CDR2 ANQGSEA.

The chain is built from TRBV10-3 and TRBJ1-2; the D is unclear. The CDR3 is made up of 11 amino acids. Looked up from germline, CDR1 is ENHRY and CDR2 is SYGVKD. Trimming left V 6 bases short and J 8 bases short, with 10 bases between. CDR3 bases: TGTGCCATCAGAGAACGTGAGGGCTACACCTTC. Protein sequence: CAIREREGYTF.

The gene calls are TRBV4-2 and TRBJ1-4; 11 nucleotides match TRBD1. The V gene end was trimmed by 0 bases and the J gene end by 6 bases; junction bases not matched to a gene: 3. This CDR3 is built from 16 residues. Germline V gives CDR1 LGHNA, CDR2 YNFKEQ. CDR3 region: CASSQDRGQGDEKLFF. Written as DNA, the CDR3 is TGTGCCAGCAGCCAAGATCGGGGACAGGGGGATGAAAAACTGTTTTTT.

This rearrangement joins TRBV28 to TRBJ1-4, with TRBD1 matching 9 bases. Germline V gene lookup returns CDR1 MDHEN and CDR2 SYDVKM. The CDR3 is 15 residues long. V lost 8 bases and J lost 5; bases outside the gene matches: 9. The CDR3 region has the DNA TGTGCCAGCGGAGAGGGGGGACAGGGAAATGAAAAACTGTTTTTT. Translation: CASGEGGQGNEKLFF.

The V gene is TRBV7-3, the J gene TRBJ2-3, with D perhaps TRBD1 (5 bases). CDR1 and CDR2 (germline): SGHTA, FQGTGA. The length of the CDR3 is 15 residues. Between the trimmed V and J ends, which lost 5 bases and 3 bases, there was a span of 15 bases. The CDR3, as DNA: TGTGCCAGCAGCCAGACTGGGGCAGGGACAGATACGCAGTATTTT. This sequence encodes CASSQTGAGTDTQYF.

The chain carries TRBV5-6 and TRBJ1-1; D unresolved. The CDR3 runs 13 residues. V gave up 3 bases and J gave up 1 base, with 7 bases separating them. Germline CDR1 and CDR2: SGHDT and YYEEEE. The CDR3 sequence: CASSSDWNTEAFF. DNA for the CDR3: TGTGCCAGCAGCTCCGACTGGAACACTGAAGCTTTCTTT.

This chain joins TRBV2 and TRBJ2-1, with TRBD2 matching 15 bases. This CDR3 has 16 amino acids. V trimming: 3 bases; J trimming: 7 bases; junction bases outside the gene matches: 4. Germline V gene sequence: CDR1 SNHLY, CDR2 FYNNEI. The DNA of the CDR3 is TGTGCCAGCAGTGATTCGGGACTAGCGGGAGGTAATGAGCAGTTCTTC. This encodes CASSDSGLAGGNEQFF.

This clone showed up just once. V and J are TRBV14 and TRBJ2-7, with no clear D. Germline values: CDR1 SGHDN, CDR2 FVKESK. Trimming pared 2 bases from V and 3 bases from J, leaving 8 bases between. The CDR3 runs to 13 residues. The CDR3 coding sequence is TGTGCCAGCAGCCAATGGAGCCGCTACGAGCAGTACTTC. The encoded protein is CASSQWSRYEQYF.

The chain carries TRBV15 and TRBJ1-1; TRBD1 matches at 10 bases. Trimming cost V 3 bases and J 6 bases; bases outside gene matches: 1. This CDR3 has 13 amino acids. Germline V gene lookup returns CDR1 LNHNV and CDR2 YYDKDF (reference sequence). CDR3 nucleotides: TGTGCCACCAGCAGTGGACAGGGGGCTGAAGCTTTCTTT. Its translation: CATSSGQGAEAFF.

The CDR3 nucleotides are TGTGCCAGCAGTCGCCGACAGGGGAGAAACATTCAGTACTTC. It yields the protein CASSRRQGRNIQYF. The chain uses TRBV27 and TRBJ2-4; 8 bases map to TRBD1. CDR1 MNHEY and CDR2 SMNVEV come from the germline V gene (reference sequence). The CDR3 sequence is 14 residues long. Trimming cost V 5 bases and J 6 bases; bases outside gene matches: 6.

This clone is a singleton in its sample. The chain recombines TRBV4-3 with TRBJ2-5, with a possible D match to TRBD2 (5 bases). The closer fit of TRBJ2-7 to the DNA end suggests the J call may be wrong. The length of the CDR3 is 13 residues. The V gene's germline CDR1 is LGHNA and CDR2 YSLEER. This CDR3 reads CASSPGLSYEQYF. The CDR3 bases are TGCGCCAGCAGCCCAGGACTTTCCTACGAGCAGTACTTC.

This sequence joins TRBV11-2 and TRBJ2-3, with D tentatively TRBD2 (6 bases). Per germline, CDR1 SGHAT and CDR2 FQNNGV. V lost 4 bases to trimming and J lost 0 bases, with 17 bases between them. The CDR3 covers 17 residues. The CDR3 DNA sequence: TGTGCCAGCAGCTCCCAACCGGGAGACCTTAGCACAGATACGCAGTATTTT. Protein sequence: CASSSQPGDLSTDTQYF.

V and J are TRBV7-8 and TRBJ2-2, with 7 nucleotides matching TRBD2. The CDR3 has 15 residues. After removal of 0 bases from V and 6 bases from J, the junction contained 4 bases not matched to a gene. Per the germline V gene, CDR1 is SGHVS and CDR2 is FQNEAQ. Written as DNA, the CDR3 is TGTGCCAGCAGCTTAGCGGGAGGGGAGCCCGGGGAGCTGTTTTTT. Translation: CASSLAGGEPGELFF.

The chain recombines TRBV7-9 with TRBJ2-1; possibly TRBD1 for D (6 bases). This CDR3 has 14 amino acids. The germline V and J ends were trimmed by 8 bases and 2 bases, with 13 bases remaining between them. CDR1 is SEHNR and CDR2 is FQNEAQ in the germline V gene (reference sequence). The CDR3: CASGGQNAYNEQFF. CDR3 DNA: TGTGCCAGCGGAGGACAGAATGCCTACAATGAGCAGTTCTTC.

This clone was observed once. This chain uses TRBV4-1 with TRBJ1-5, with TRBD1 matching 7 bases. The junction had 3 bases not matched to a gene; V was cut back by 0 bases and J by 7 bases. The CDR3 runs to 14 residues. Looked up from germline, CDR1 is MGHRA and CDR2 is YSYEKL. The CDR3 nucleotides are TGCGCCAGCAGCCAAGAGGCAGGGGGACAGCCCCAGCATTTT. Its protein product is CASSQEAGGQPQHF.

The chain recombines TRBV18 with TRBJ1-1; 8 bases are a match to TRBD1. CDR1 is KGHSH, CDR2 LQKENI, per germline. The CDR3 runs to 15 residues. Trimming removed 8 bases from V and 1 base from J; junction bases left unmatched: 9. CDR3 sequence (DNA): TGTGCCAGCCAACCTCAGGGGGCGGGGAACACTGAAGCTTTCTTT. Residues: CASQPQGAGNTEAFF.

The table lists this clone with a few counts. The V call is TRBV5-1, the J call TRBJ2-2; 14 positions match TRBD2. The V gene end was trimmed by 3 bases and the J gene end by 3 bases; junction bases not matched to a gene: 4. This CDR3 contains 17 residues. Germline V gene data show CDR1 as SGHRS and CDR2 as YFSETQ. The CDR3 loop reads CASSSGLAGGHTGELFF. CDR3 coding DNA: TGCGCCAGCAGCTCTGGACTAGCGGGGGGACACACCGGGGAGCTGTTTTTT.

This rearrangement joins TRBV19 to TRBJ2-3; TRBD2 matches at 7 bases. V gave up 6 bases and J gave up 2 bases; unmatched junction bases: 8. Germline-derived CDR1 and CDR2 are LNHDA and SQIVND (reference sequence). This CDR3 region has 15 residues. The DNA for the CDR3 is TGTGCCAGTAGCGGGGAGGGGAGATACACAGATACGCAGTATTTT. Amino acid sequence: CASSGEGRYTDTQYF. The variable domain in full, completed from reference TRBV19 and TRBJ2-3, reads DGGITQSPKYLFRKEGQNVTLSCEQNLNHDAMYWYRQDPGQGLRLIYYSQIVNDFQKGDIAEGYSVSREKKESFPLTVTSAQKNPTAFYLCASSGEGRYTDTQYFGPGTRLTVL.